What follows are 14 T cell receptor beta chains derived from one specimen sequenced in a study of shared clonotypes between healthy human individuals. Profiled with immunoSEQ multiplex PCR; TCRdb holds only in-frame clones, not every one. The data contain about 2 million clones, 95% of them singletons. The specimen sequenced was naive CD4+ T cells sorted from blood. As to subset: CD45RA+ positively selected. All receptors come from a man between 18 and 29 years old in good health.

The chain employs TRBV2 and TRBJ1-2; the match to TRBD1 covers 10 bases. CDR3 length equals 16 residues. Unmatched junction bases numbered 12, after V lost 5 bases and J lost 6 bases. Per germline, CDR1 SNHLY and CDR2 FYNNEI. The CDR3 DNA reads as TGTGCCAGCAGTTATCGACAGGGGGCCCGTTTTGATGGCTACACCTTC. The encoded protein is CASSYRQGARFDGYTF.

This rearrangement joins TRBV28 to TRBJ2-7; D is ambiguous. The CDR3 loop spans 12 amino acids. Germline V gene lookup returns CDR1 MDHEN and CDR2 SYDVKM. V shed 3 bases and J shed 12 bases, with 15 bases lying between them. The CDR3 reads CASSFPPSSLYF. In DNA form, the CDR3 reads TGTGCCAGCAGTTTCCCCCCGTCCAGCCTGTACTTC. Based on the CDR3 plus reference TRBV28 and TRBJ2-7, the full variable domain is DVKVTQSSRYLVKRTGEKVFLECVQDMDHENMFWYRQDPGLGLRLIYFSYDVKMKEKGDIPEGYSVSREKKERFSLILESASTNQTSMYLCASSFPPSSLYFGPGTRLTVT.

The chain joins TRBV7-9 to TRBJ1-1; 7 positions match TRBD1. With V trimmed by 4 bases and J by 4 bases, 6 bases remained unmatched. CDR3 length equals 14 residues. CDR1 is SEHNR, CDR2 FQNEAQ, per germline (reference sequence). The CDR3 region is CASSSDRVATEAFF. In nucleotides, the CDR3 is TGTGCCAGCAGCTCCGACAGGGTGGCCACTGAAGCTTTCTTT.

The chain is built from TRBV7-9 and TRBJ2-3; 7 bases fit TRBD1. Germline values: CDR1 SEHNR, CDR2 FQNEAQ (reference sequence). The trim removed 1 base at V and 4 bases at J, leaving 5 bases unmatched. The CDR3 contains 15 residues. The CDR3 reads CASSLGETGPDTQYF. CDR3 DNA sequence: TGTGCCAGCAGCTTAGGGGAGACAGGGCCAGATACGCAGTATTTT.

This clone showed up just a few times. Here the CDR3 DNA reads TGTGCCAGCAGTTACTCGGGACAGGGCTACAATGAGCAGTTCTTC. It yields the protein CASSYSGQGYNEQFF. The gene calls are TRBV6-5 and TRBJ2-1; 9 bases line up with TRBD1. V gave up 0 bases and J gave up 3 bases; unmatched junction bases: 0. The germline V gene has CDR1 MNHEY and CDR2 SVGAGI. The CDR3 runs 15 residues.

The chain combines TRBV6-5 with TRBJ2-7, with a tentative D call TRBD2 (5 bases). The germline V gene encodes CDR1 MNHEY and CDR2 SVGAGI. Trimming left V 4 bases short and J 3 bases short, with 10 bases between. CDR3 length: 13 residues. The DNA for the CDR3 is TGTGCCAGCAGTTTGGACGGGAACTACGAGCAGTACTTC. It yields the protein CASSLDGNYEQYF.

J is TRBJ2-3 and V is TRBV11-2, with 15 bases that match TRBD2. Looked up from germline, CDR1 is SGHAT and CDR2 is FQNNGV. V lost 5 bases to trimming and J lost 3 bases; unmatched junction nucleotides: 6. This CDR3 is 17 amino acids long. The CDR3 here is CASSTGLAGGRTDTQYF. CDR3 coding DNA: TGTGCCAGCAGCACGGGACTAGCGGGGGGAAGAACAGATACGCAGTATTTT.

V and J are TRBV27 and TRBJ2-5, with D perhaps TRBD1 or TRBD2 (6 bases each). The V gene lost 6 bases and the J gene lost 1 base, with 9 bases spanning the gap. This CDR3 contains 13 residues. Germline lookup yields CDR1 MNHEY and CDR2 SMNVEV (reference sequence). CDR3 region: CASRPGAQETQYF. The CDR3 region has the DNA TGTGCCAGCAGACCGGGGGCCCAAGAGACCCAGTACTTC.

The chain couples TRBV6-5 to TRBJ1-3; tentative D call: TRBD1 (5 bases). Trimming removed 5 bases at V and 7 bases at J, with 18 bases between. The CDR3 runs to 15 residues. CDR1 MNHEY and CDR2 SVGAGI come from the germline V gene. This chain's CDR3 is CASSRRGFNRNTIYF. The CDR3 DNA reads as TGTGCCAGCAGTCGCCGGGGCTTCAATAGGAACACCATATATTTT.

The chain joins TRBV7-6 to TRBJ1-6; D is unclear. With 5 bases removed from V and 6 bases from J, the gap between germline ends came to 14 bases. CDR1 is SGHVS, CDR2 FNYEAQ, per germline. There are 15 residues in the CDR3. The CDR3 bases are TGTGCCAGCAGCCCCGGGGTCGGCGTTAATTCACCCCTCCACTTT. This translates into CASSPGVGVNSPLHF.

The gene calls are TRBV9 and TRBJ1-6, with D unclear. In germline, CDR1 is SGDLS, CDR2 YYNGEE. Trimming took off 4 bases at V and 7 bases at J, with 15 bases between the two ends. The CDR3 totals 15 residues. This chain's CDR3 is CASSQRPERNSPLHF. Written as DNA, the CDR3 is TGTGCCAGCAGCCAGCGACCCGAGAGGAATTCACCCCTCCACTTT.

The chain links TRBV18 to TRBJ2-5; D is ambiguous. The CDR3 length is 14 residues. The germline V gene encodes CDR1 KGHSH and CDR2 LQKENI. Trimming left V 6 bases short and J 0 bases short, with 11 bases between. The CDR3 DNA is TGTGCCAGCTCCGGACCGCCGAACCAAGAGACCCAGTACTTC. It translates to CASSGPPNQETQYF.

The chain carries TRBV5-1 and TRBJ1-2; D is unresolved. This CDR3 is built from 13 residues. V shed 0 bases and J shed 4 bases, with 7 bases lying between them. Germline assignment: CDR1 SGHRS and CDR2 YFSETQ. The CDR3 DNA is TGCGCCAGCAGCTTGGAGCCGGTCTATGGCTACACCTTC. This gives the protein CASSLEPVYGYTF.

The sample holds one count of this clone. V is TRBV9 and J is TRBJ2-3, with TRBD2 as a possible D gene (7 bases). Germline CDR1 reads SGDLS; CDR2 reads YYNGEE. This CDR3 region has 16 residues. Trimming shortened V by 0 bases and J by 2 bases, and 13 bases separated the two germline ends. CDR3 protein: CASSVGRGGNTDTQYF. CDR3 nucleotide sequence: TGTGCCAGCAGCGTAGGTAGGGGGGGCAACACAGATACGCAGTATTTT. Looking up the rest from reference TRBV9 and TRBJ2-3 gives the full variable domain: DSGVTQTPKHLITATGQRVTLRCSPRSGDLSVYWYQQSLDQGLQFLIQYYNGEERAKGNILERFSAQQFPDLHSELNLSSLELGDSALYFCASSVGRGGNTDTQYFGPGTRLTVL.